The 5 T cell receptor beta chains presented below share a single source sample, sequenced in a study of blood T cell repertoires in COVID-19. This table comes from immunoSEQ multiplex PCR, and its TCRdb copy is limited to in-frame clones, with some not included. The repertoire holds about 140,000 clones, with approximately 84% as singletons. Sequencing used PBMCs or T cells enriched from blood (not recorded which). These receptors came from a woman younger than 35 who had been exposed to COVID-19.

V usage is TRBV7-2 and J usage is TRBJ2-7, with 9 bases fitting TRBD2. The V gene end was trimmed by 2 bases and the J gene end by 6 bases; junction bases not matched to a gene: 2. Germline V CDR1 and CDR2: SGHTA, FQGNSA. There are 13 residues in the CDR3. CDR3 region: CASSLMREGEQYF. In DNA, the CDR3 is TGTGCCAGCAGCTTAATGCGGGAGGGCGAGCAGTACTTC. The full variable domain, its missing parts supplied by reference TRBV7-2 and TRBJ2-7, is GAGVSQSPSNKVTEKGKDVELRCDPISGHTALYWYRQSLGQGLEFLIYFQGNSAPDKSGLPSDRFSAERTGGSVSTLTIQRTQQEDSAVYLCASSLMREGEQYFGPGTRLTVT.

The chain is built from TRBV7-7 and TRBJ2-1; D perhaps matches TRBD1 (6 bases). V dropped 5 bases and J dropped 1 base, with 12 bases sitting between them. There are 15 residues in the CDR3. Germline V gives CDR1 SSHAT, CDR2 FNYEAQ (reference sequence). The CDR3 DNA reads TGTGCCAGCAGCGTCGACGGACAGTCCTACAATGAGCAGTTCTTC. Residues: CASSVDGQSYNEQFF.

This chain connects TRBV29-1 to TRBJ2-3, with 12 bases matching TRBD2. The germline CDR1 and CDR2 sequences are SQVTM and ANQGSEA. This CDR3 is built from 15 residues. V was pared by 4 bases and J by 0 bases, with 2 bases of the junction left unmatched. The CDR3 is CSVGTSGASTDTQYF. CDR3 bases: TGCAGCGTTGGGACTAGCGGGGCTAGCACAGATACGCAGTATTTT.

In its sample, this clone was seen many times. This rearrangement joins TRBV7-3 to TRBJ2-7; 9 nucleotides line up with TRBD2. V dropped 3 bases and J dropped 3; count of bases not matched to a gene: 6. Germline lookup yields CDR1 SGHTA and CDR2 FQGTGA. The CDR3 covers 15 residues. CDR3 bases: TGTGCCAGCAGCTTGTCGGCTAGCGGGAACTACGAGCAGTACTTC. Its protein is CASSLSASGNYEQYF.

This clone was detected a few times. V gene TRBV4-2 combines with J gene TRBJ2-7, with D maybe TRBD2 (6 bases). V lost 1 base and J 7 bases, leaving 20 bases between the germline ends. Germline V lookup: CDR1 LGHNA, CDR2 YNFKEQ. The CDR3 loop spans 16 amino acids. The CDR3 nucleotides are TGTGCCAGCAGCCAAGTAGTCCCCTCTGAGGGAGGAGAGCAGTACTTC. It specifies CASSQVVPSEGGEQYF.